These 17 T cell receptor beta chains originate from one sample sequenced in a study of blood T cell repertoires in COVID-19. The assay was immunoSEQ multiplex PCR, and TCRdb's table has in-frame clones only and misses some. Of about 240,000 clones in the sample, roughly 82% are singletons; the top ten hold about 12%. The sample consisted of peripheral blood. The receptors come from a man older than 75 with acute or convalescent COVID-19.

The chain has TRBV2 and TRBJ1-4; D unresolved. Trimming shortened V by 8 bases and J by 8 bases, and 9 bases separated the two germline ends. Germline V gene sequence: CDR1 SNHLY, CDR2 FYNNEI. This CDR3 contains 11 residues. DNA of the CDR3: TGTGCCAGCTCCATCGCGGAAAAACTGTTTTTT. Amino acid sequence: CASSIAEKLFF.

The V call is TRBV7-9, the J call TRBJ2-4; 7 nucleotides align to TRBD1. The ends lost 5 bases at V and 1 base at J; junction bases unmatched: 11. Germline V gives CDR1 SEHNR, CDR2 FQNEAQ (reference sequence). The CDR3 is 17 residues long. This chain's CDR3 is CASSPKTGSNAKNIQYF. The CDR3, as DNA: TGTGCCAGCAGCCCGAAGACAGGGTCAAATGCCAAAAACATTCAGTACTTC.

The chain links TRBV5-1 to TRBJ1-3, with 7 bases that match TRBD1. The J segment lost 1 base and the V segment lost 2 bases, leaving 6 bases of the junction unmatched. In germline, CDR1 is SGHRS, CDR2 YFSETQ. This CDR3 is built from 16 residues. In DNA form, the CDR3 reads TGCGCCAGCAGCTTCCTCACAGGGGAGTCTGGAAACACCATATATTTT. Protein product: CASSFLTGESGNTIYF.

This chain connects TRBV5-6 to TRBJ2-5; TRBD1 matches at 8 bases. Germline CDR1 is SGHDT and CDR2 is YYEEEE. This CDR3 is built from 15 residues. V shed 5 bases, J shed 5 bases, and the junction held 11 bases outside the gene matches. The CDR3 nucleotides read TGTGCCAGCAGGCCGATAGGACAGGGAGTGGAGACCCAGTACTTC. It codes for CASRPIGQGVETQYF. Variable domain in full (rest from reference TRBV5-6 and TRBJ2-5): DAGVTQSPTHLIKTRGQQVTLRCSPKSGHDTVSWYQQALGQGPQFIFQYYEEEERQRGNFPDRFSGHQFPNYSSELNVNALLLGDSALYLCASRPIGQGVETQYFGPGTRLLVL.

The chain uses TRBV12-3 or TRBV12-4 and TRBJ1-2; 7 bases are shared with TRBD1. V shed 6 bases, J shed 8 bases, and the junction held 6 bases outside the gene matches. CDR3 size: 12 residues. The CDR3 region has the DNA TGTGCCAGCAGGAGACAGGGCAAGGGCTACACCTTC. It yields the protein CASRRQGKGYTF.

The chain couples TRBV19 to TRBJ1-4; 8 positions match TRBD1. CDR3 length: 15 amino acids. V was pared by 7 bases and J by 7 bases, with 11 bases of the junction left unmatched. Germline V gene sequence: CDR1 LNHDA, CDR2 SQIVND (reference sequence). CDR3 region: CASTSLTGVFEKLFF. In nucleotides, the CDR3 is TGTGCCAGTACCTCTCTGACAGGGGTTTTTGAAAAACTGTTTTTT.

This chain joins TRBV15 and TRBJ1-6; D gene uncertain. CDR3 length: 15 residues. Trimming shortened V by 1 base and J by 6 bases, and 10 bases separated the two germline ends. From germline, CDR1 is LNHNV and CDR2 YYDKDF (reference sequence). CDR3 bases: TGTGCCACCAGCAGAGGCGCAGGCATTAATTCACCCCTCCACTTT. Translating gives CATSRGAGINSPLHF.

The chain employs TRBV2 and TRBJ2-3; 7 nucleotides agree with TRBD1. Germline CDR1 SNHLY, CDR2 FYNNEI. The V gene end was trimmed by 6 bases and the J gene end by 4 bases; junction bases not matched to a gene: 16. CDR3 length: 17 amino acids. The CDR3 reads CASRTGHGSLVPDTQYF. DNA of the CDR3: TGTGCCAGCAGGACAGGGCATGGCTCCCTAGTTCCAGATACGCAGTATTTT.

This clone was counted only a few times. Other DNA sequences from this sample encode an identical CDR3 as well. This chain connects TRBV9 to TRBJ2-7; 13 positions agree with TRBD2. Looked up from germline, CDR1 is SGDLS and CDR2 is YYNGEE. The J segment lost 3 bases and the V segment lost 0 bases, leaving 0 bases of the junction unmatched. The CDR3 contains 15 residues. The CDR3 sequence is CASSVGTSGSYEQYF. DNA of the CDR3: TGTGCCAGCAGCGTAGGGACTAGCGGGAGCTACGAGCAGTACTTC.

Comments on this clone: This same CDR3 is encoded by further DNA sequences in the sample. This sequence joins TRBV5-1 and TRBJ2-3; D gene ambiguous. The germline V gene encodes CDR1 SGHRS and CDR2 YFSETQ. Trimming removed 0 bases from V and 4 bases from J, with 6 bases in between. CDR3 length: 13 residues. As DNA, the CDR3 is TGCGCCAGCAGCTTGGGAGGCCCAGATACGCAGTATTTT. Translation: CASSLGGPDTQYF.

V gene TRBV7-8 combines with J gene TRBJ2-3; the D is unclear. V was shortened by 1 base and J by 3 bases, with 5 bases between the two germline ends. CDR3 size: 13 residues. Germline loops: CDR1 SGHVS, CDR2 FQNEAQ. For the CDR3, the DNA is TGTGCCAGCAGCTTAGGAGGAACAGATACGCAGTATTTT. It encodes CASSLGGTDTQYF.

This sequence joins TRBV3-1 (or the pseudogene TRBV3-2) and TRBJ2-5; TRBD2 agrees at 9 bases. The trim removed 1 base at V and 5 bases at J, leaving 8 bases unmatched. The CDR3 contains 16 residues. Germline CDR1 is LGHDT and CDR2 is YNNKEL (reference sequence). The CDR3 protein is CASSQVAGVGGETQYF. CDR3 bases: TGTGCCAGCAGCCAAGTAGCGGGAGTCGGAGGGGAGACCCAGTACTTC.

The rearrangement joins TRBV7-2 to TRBJ2-1; 9 positions match TRBD1. V shed 5 bases, J shed 8 bases, and the junction held 7 bases outside the gene matches. CDR1 SGHTA and CDR2 FQGNSA come from the germline V gene. The CDR3 totals 14 residues. The CDR3 bases are TGTGCCAGCAGCCCCTACAGGGGGCACGATGAGCAGTTCTTC. Amino acids: CASSPYRGHDEQFF.

V is TRBV7-9 and J is TRBJ2-1; 8 nucleotides line up with TRBD1. The V gene's germline CDR1 is SEHNR and CDR2 FQNEAQ (reference sequence). The CDR3 length is 14 residues. Trimming at V came to 3 bases and at J to 6 bases, leaving 4 bases not matched to a gene. As DNA, the CDR3 is TGTGCCAGCAGCTTCCTGACAGGGGCCAATGAGCAGTTCTTC. Translating it yields CASSFLTGANEQFF.

The gene calls are TRBV19 and TRBJ1-1; maybe TRBD1 (6 bases). Trimming cost V 8 bases and J 1 base, with 20 bases left between them. Germline assignment: CDR1 LNHDA and CDR2 SQIVND (reference sequence). The CDR3 covers 16 residues. Here the CDR3 reads CASRLSGDTRNTEAFF. For the CDR3, the DNA is TGTGCCAGTCGTCTATCCGGGGACACCAGGAACACTGAAGCTTTCTTT.

This chain uses TRBV20-1 with TRBJ2-3; 9 bases are shared with TRBD1. The CDR3 covers 15 residues. Looked up from germline, CDR1 is DFQATT and CDR2 is SNEGSKA (reference sequence). V was clipped by 6 bases and J by 2 bases; unmatched bases: 9. In DNA form, the CDR3 reads TGCAGTGCCAGTTCGGGACAGGGCCTCACAGATACGCAGTATTTT. Translating gives CSASSGQGLTDTQYF.

This rearrangement joins TRBV29-1 to TRBJ2-1, with TRBD2 matching 8 bases. CDR1 and CDR2 from the germline V gene are SQVTM and ANQGSEA. The V and J ends lost 4 bases and 7 bases, in that order; junction bases with no gene match: 6. There are 13 residues in the CDR3. The CDR3 protein is CSVVGLAGNEQFF. As DNA, the CDR3 is TGCAGCGTTGTCGGGCTAGCGGGTAATGAGCAGTTCTTC.